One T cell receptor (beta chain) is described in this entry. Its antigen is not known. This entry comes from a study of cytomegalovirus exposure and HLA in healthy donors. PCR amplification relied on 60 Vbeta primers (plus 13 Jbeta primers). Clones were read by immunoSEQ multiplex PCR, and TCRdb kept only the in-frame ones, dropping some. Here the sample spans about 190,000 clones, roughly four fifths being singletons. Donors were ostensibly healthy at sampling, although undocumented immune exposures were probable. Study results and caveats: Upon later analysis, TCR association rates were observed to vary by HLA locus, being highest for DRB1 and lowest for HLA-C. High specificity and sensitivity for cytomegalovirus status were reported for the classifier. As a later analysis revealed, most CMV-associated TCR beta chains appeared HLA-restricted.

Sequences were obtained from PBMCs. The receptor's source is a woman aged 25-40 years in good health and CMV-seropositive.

The CDR3 is CASSITGGVLAGELFF. The CDR3 coding sequence is TGTGCCAGCAGCATCACAGGGGGCGTGTTAGCCGGGGAGCTGTTTTTT. This chain joins TRBV9 and TRBJ2-2; 9 nucleotides line up with TRBD1. Per germline, CDR1 SGDLS and CDR2 YYNGEE. Losses at the gene ends were 4 bases for V and 6 bases for J; bases not matched to a gene: 10. The CDR3 totals 16 residues.